Listed here are 26 T cell receptor beta chains from one sample, sequenced in a study of blood T cell repertoires in COVID-19. Libraries were prepared by immunoSEQ multiplex PCR; TCRdb keeps only in-frame clonotypes and omits some of them. The sample includes about 140,000 clones, 81% of them seen just once. The sample comprised peripheral blood. The receptors were gathered from a human donor in a cohort sampled during active COVID-19.

This clone was seen only a few times. The chain combines TRBV5-6 with TRBJ2-7; the match to TRBD2 covers 10 bases. The CDR3 loop spans 15 amino acids. CDR1 is SGHDT, CDR2 YYEEEE, per germline. After removal of 4 bases from V and 3 bases from J, the junction contained 7 bases not matched to a gene. The CDR3 region has the DNA TGTGCCAGCAGCCGACTTAGCGGGAGGCTCTACGAGCAGTACTTC. Its protein is CASSRLSGRLYEQYF.

The rearrangement joins TRBV12-3 or TRBV12-4 to TRBJ2-7, with a weak D call TRBD1 (6 bases). The ends were cut back, 5 bases at V and 7 bases at J, with 12 bases in the middle. The CDR3 totals 12 residues. CDR3 sequence: CASSTGPREQYF. The DNA of the CDR3 is TGTGCCAGCAGTACAGGGCCGAGGGAGCAGTACTTC.

In its sample, this clone was seen a few times. This sequence joins TRBV7-3 and TRBJ1-4; the D is unclear. This CDR3 has 14 residues. V was pared by 7 bases and J by 0 bases, with 9 bases between. The germline V gene encodes CDR1 SGHTA and CDR2 FQGTGA. CDR3: CASNPRATNEKLFF. CDR3 bases: TGTGCCAGCAACCCACGGGCAACTAATGAAAAACTGTTTTTT.

The chain links TRBV2 to TRBJ1-1; 7 nucleotides line up with TRBD1. Germline loops: CDR1 SNHLY, CDR2 FYNNEI. The CDR3 is made up of 14 amino acids. The V segment lost 5 bases and the J segment 3 bases; nucleotides outside the gene matches: 6. For the CDR3, the DNA is TGTGCCAGCAGTTTACAGGGGAGTGACACTGAAGCTTTCTTT. This gives the protein CASSLQGSDTEAFF. The variable domain in full, with the rest retrieved from reference TRBV2 and TRBJ1-1, is EPEVTQTPSHQVTQMGQEVILRCVPISNHLYFYWYRQILGQKVEFLVSFYNNEISEKSEIFDDQFSVERPDGSNFTLKIRSTKLEDSAMYFCASSLQGSDTEAFFGQGTRLTVV.

V usage is TRBV11-2 and J usage is TRBJ1-5, with a possible D match to TRBD1 (5 bases). Germline CDR1 and CDR2: SGHAT and FQNNGV. This CDR3 region has 16 residues. Trimming took off 2 bases at V and 5 bases at J, with 16 bases between the two ends. The CDR3 nucleotides are TGTGCCAGCAGCTTATGGGGCCCAACCGACCATCAGCCCCAGCATTTT. This translates into CASSLWGPTDHQPQHF.

In its sample, this clone was seen once. This sequence joins TRBV19 and TRBJ2-1; 7 bases are shared with TRBD1. The ends lost 3 bases at V and 9 bases at J; junction bases unmatched: 11. There are 15 residues in the CDR3. Per the germline V gene, CDR1 is LNHDA and CDR2 is SQIVND (reference sequence). The CDR3 is CASSIYLAPGGEQFF. The CDR3 DNA reads TGTGCCAGTAGTATTTACCTAGCCCCAGGGGGTGAGCAGTTCTTC. The whole variable domain, filled in from reference TRBV19 and TRBJ2-1, reads DGGITQSPKYLFRKEGQNVTLSCEQNLNHDAMYWYRQDPGQGLRLIYYSQIVNDFQKGDIAEGYSVSREKKESFPLTVTSAQKNPTAFYLCASSIYLAPGGEQFFGPGTRLTVL.

This chain links TRBV5-5 with TRBJ2-2, with TRBD2 matching 10 bases. This CDR3 comprises 17 residues. J lost 4 bases, V lost 0 bases, and 6 bases had no gene match. Germline V gene data show CDR1 as SGHKS and CDR2 as YYEKEE (reference sequence). The chain's CDR3 is CASSLEAGGPGTGELFF. As DNA, the CDR3 is TGTGCCAGCAGCTTGGAAGCGGGAGGGCCGGGCACCGGGGAGCTGTTTTTT.

This clone was seen more than once but under ten times. The rearrangement joins TRBV7-9 to TRBJ1-2, with D perhaps TRBD1 (6 bases). V lost 0 bases to trimming and J lost 8 bases, with 7 bases between them. The length of the CDR3 is 12 residues. Germline CDR1 SEHNR, CDR2 FQNEAQ (reference sequence). CDR3 nucleotides: TGTGCCAGCAGCTTAGCGGGGGCGGGCTACACCTTC. This gives the protein CASSLAGAGYTF.

The genes are TRBV18 and TRBJ2-7, with 7 positions matching TRBD1. From germline, CDR1 is KGHSH and CDR2 LQKENI. The junction had 4 bases not matched to a gene; V was cut back by 2 bases and J by 6 bases. The CDR3 loop spans 13 amino acids. The CDR3 loop reads CASSPGTESEQYF. The CDR3 DNA is TGTGCCAGCTCACCAGGGACAGAATCCGAGCAGTACTTC.

This rearrangement joins TRBV28 to TRBJ2-1; TRBD2 agrees at 10 bases. The CDR3 covers 15 residues. Trimming took 4 bases from V and 4 from J; bases not matched to a gene: 4. Per the germline V gene, CDR1 is MDHEN and CDR2 is SYDVKM. CDR3 in DNA: TGTGCCAGCAGTTCGACTAGCGGGCCATACAATGAGCAGTTCTTC. Its translation: CASSSTSGPYNEQFF.

V is TRBV29-1 and J is TRBJ2-7, with 9 bases matching TRBD1. CDR1 and CDR2 from the germline V gene are SQVTM and ANQGSEA. The CDR3 has 15 residues. V was clipped by 6 bases and J by 5 bases; unmatched bases: 14. The CDR3 protein is CSVLSTGGWVDEQYF. The DNA of the CDR3 is TGCAGCGTCCTTTCGACAGGGGGATGGGTGGACGAGCAGTACTTC.

This clone was picked up one time. This chain uses TRBV12-3 or TRBV12-4 with TRBJ2-5; 7 bases align to TRBD1. CDR3 length: 13 residues. With V trimmed by 5 bases and J by 4 bases, 4 bases remained unmatched. The CDR3 coding sequence is TGTGCCAGCAGTCCAACAGGGGCAGAGACCCAGTACTTC. It is translated as CASSPTGAETQYF.

The chain couples TRBV11-2 to TRBJ1-1; TRBD1 matches at 10 bases. Germline V gene data show CDR1 as SGHAT and CDR2 as FQNNGV. The CDR3 is 14 amino acids. The junction had 7 bases not matched to a gene; V was cut back by 7 bases and J by 5 bases. The CDR3 protein is CASNDRGRGTEAFF. CDR3 coding DNA: TGTGCCAGCAATGACAGGGGGCGGGGTACTGAAGCTTTCTTT.

The chain recombines TRBV11-2 with TRBJ2-7; TRBD1 aligns across 8 bases. Germline V gene sequence: CDR1 SGHAT, CDR2 FQNNGV. V shed 4 bases, J shed 3 bases, and the junction held 2 bases outside the gene matches. This CDR3 is built from 13 residues. The CDR3 DNA follows: TGTGCCAGCAGCTCGGACAGGGTCTACGAGCAGTACTTC. Translating gives CASSSDRVYEQYF.

V is TRBV18 and J is TRBJ2-7; possible D gene TRBD2, 6 bases. The CDR3 has 15 amino acids. Germline V gene data show CDR1 as KGHSH and CDR2 as LQKENI. V was shortened by 1 base and J by 6 bases, with 16 bases between the two germline ends. CDR3 in amino acids: CASSPRSSAGSEQYF. CDR3 in DNA: TGTGCCAGCTCACCACGAAGCAGCGCGGGATCCGAGCAGTACTTC.

The chain carries TRBV5-5 and TRBJ2-3, with 11 bases aligning to TRBD1. The V segment lost 5 bases and the J segment 1 base; nucleotides outside the gene matches: 9. Germline values: CDR1 SGHKS, CDR2 YYEKEE (reference sequence). CDR3 length: 17 residues. CDR3 sequence (DNA): TGTGCCAGCAGGGACAGGGGGCGAACCTCTGGCACAGATACGCAGTATTTT. It yields the protein CASRDRGRTSGTDTQYF.

This clone is a singleton in its sample. The DNA is omitted, as the CDR3 cannot be located on it reliably, and the CDR3 follows TCRdb's listing. The gene calls are TRBV2 and TRBJ2-7; the table's D call of TRBD1 was not tested on the DNA. The CDR3 is 12 residues long, counting both termini. CDR1 and CDR2 (germline): SNHLY, FYNNEI. CDR3 amino acids: CASILDRGEQYF.

The chain has TRBV9 and TRBJ1-3; D not certain. There are 15 residues in the CDR3. Germline V gives CDR1 SGDLS, CDR2 YYNGEE. V was pared by 3 bases and J by 0 bases, with 10 bases between. CDR3 coding DNA: TGTGCCAGCAGCGCGAGGGATTTCTCTGGAAACACCATATATTTT. It codes for CASSARDFSGNTIYF.

The chain couples TRBV2 to TRBJ2-5; 10 bases map to TRBD1. The CDR3 sequence is 15 residues long. Trimming took 6 bases from V and 1 from J; bases not matched to a gene: 5. CDR1 is SNHLY, CDR2 FYNNEI, per germline. The CDR3 sequence is CASRRQGATQETQYF. The CDR3 DNA is TGTGCCAGCAGAAGACAGGGGGCTACCCAAGAGACCCAGTACTTC.

This clone appeared a single time. This chain joins TRBV7-2 and TRBJ2-3, with TRBD2 identical over 8 bases. Germline CDR1 SGHTA, CDR2 FQGNSA. The V and J ends lost 1 base and 0 bases, in that order; junction bases with no gene match: 9. The CDR3 loop spans 18 amino acids. CDR3 DNA: TGTGCCAGCAGCTTAGGGAGACCGGGACTAGGGAGCACAGATACGCAGTATTTT. As protein: CASSLGRPGLGSTDTQYF.

The chain uses TRBV5-1 and TRBJ2-7; TRBD1 matches 8 bases. Germline values: CDR1 SGHRS, CDR2 YFSETQ. The trim removed 1 base at V and 2 bases at J, leaving 17 bases unmatched. There are 19 residues in the CDR3. CDR3 DNA: TGCGCCAGCAGCTTGACCACCCCATCTGGGACAGGCGATACCTACGAGCAGTACTTC. Its translation is CASSLTTPSGTGDTYEQYF.

The rearrangement uses TRBV28 and TRBJ1-4; weak D call: TRBD1 (5 bases). This CDR3 is 15 amino acids long. Per germline, CDR1 MDHEN and CDR2 SYDVKM. Trimming cost V 2 bases and J 4 bases, with 11 bases left between them. CDR3 in DNA: TGTGCCAGCAGTTTAGAAGGGGCAGGTAATGAAAAACTGTTTTTT. It encodes CASSLEGAGNEKLFF.

The chain recombines TRBV4-2 with TRBJ2-7, with D perhaps matching TRBD2 (5 bases). V was cut by 2 bases and J by 5 bases, with 19 bases left in between. Per germline, CDR1 LGHNA and CDR2 YNFKEQ. The length of the CDR3 is 16 residues. CDR3 in DNA: TGTGCCAGCAGCCAAACCCCTAGCAGGTATGATAACGAGCAGTACTTC. As protein: CASSQTPSRYDNEQYF.

This chain links TRBV27 with TRBJ1-2; D not certain. This CDR3 is built from 15 residues. CDR1 and CDR2 from the germline V gene are MNHEY and SMNVEV (reference sequence). The ends were cut back, 3 bases at V and 0 bases at J, with 11 bases in the middle. The CDR3 coding sequence is TGTGCCAGCAGTTTCCGTCGCGGAGCTAACTATGGCTACACCTTC. Its protein product is CASSFRRGANYGYTF.

The chain carries TRBV9 and TRBJ2-1; possibly TRBD2 for D (6 bases). CDR1 and CDR2 (germline): SGDLS, YYNGEE. This CDR3 is built from 16 residues. Trimming left V 3 bases short and J 6 bases short, with 19 bases between. The CDR3 spells CASSELRGTALNEQFF. The CDR3 DNA follows: TGTGCCAGCAGCGAACTTCGGGGGACTGCACTCAATGAGCAGTTCTTC.

This clone was counted between two and nine times. The J gene is TRBJ2-1, the V gene TRBV11-3; 9 bases map to TRBD2. With 0 bases clipped from V and 1 base from J, the junction kept 7 bases outside the gene matches. The CDR3 contains 18 residues. The germline V gene encodes CDR1 SGHNT and CDR2 YENEEA. CDR3 residues: CASSLDGTSKGSYNEQFF. In DNA, the CDR3 is TGTGCCAGCAGCTTAGATGGGACTAGCAAAGGATCCTACAATGAGCAGTTCTTC.